This passage covers 19 T cell receptor beta chains from one sample sequenced in a study of blood T cells in healthy people across ages. It was with a sample-barcoded 5' primer and a J-beta primer mix that a second PCR of roughly 6 to 11 cycles was run. TCRdb fed the 5' RACE reads into MiXCR, producing one record per CDR3 protein. The data show about 570,000 distinct CDR3 sequences, approximately 27% seen once. Source material: blood. These receptors all stem from a woman in her seventies in good health.

This clonotype was found a few times. The chain is built from TRBV3-1 and TRBJ2-1, with D tentatively TRBD1 (5 bases). The CDR3 has 16 residues. Per germline, CDR1 LGHDT and CDR2 YNNKEL (reference sequence). V lost 0 bases and J 8 bases, leaving 17 bases between the germline ends. The CDR3 reads CASSQDSWPSTDEQFF. CDR3 nucleotide sequence: TGTGCCAGCAGCCAAGACTCCTGGCCTTCGACAGATGAGCAGTTCTTC.

The chain is built from TRBV9 and TRBJ2-5, with D uncertain. The germline V and J ends were trimmed by 0 bases and 5 bases, with 8 bases remaining between them. Germline V gene data show CDR1 as SGDLS and CDR2 as YYNGEE. This CDR3 is 13 amino acids long. CDR3 bases: TGTGCCAGCAGCGTAGCCCCCTGGGAGACCCAGTACTTC. This codes for CASSVAPWETQYF.

This sequence joins TRBV7-2 and TRBJ2-1; D perhaps matches TRBD2 (6 bases). The CDR3 loop spans 13 amino acids. The germline CDR1 and CDR2 sequences are SGHTA and FQGNSA. V lost 2 bases and J lost 9, with 11 bases in between. Here the CDR3 reads CASSLSFGGEQFF. The CDR3 DNA is TGTGCCAGCAGCTTATCTTTCGGGGGTGAGCAGTTCTTC. The variable domain in full, with the rest retrieved from reference TRBV7-2 and TRBJ2-1, is GAGVSQSPSNKVTEKGKDVELRCDPISGHTALYWYRQSLGQGLEFLIYFQGNSAPDKSGLPSDRFSAERTGGSVSTLTIQRTQQEDSAVYLCASSLSFGGEQFFGPGTRLTVL.

This chain joins TRBV12-3 or TRBV12-4 and TRBJ1-1; 7 positions match TRBD1. The V gene end was trimmed by 7 bases and the J gene end by 1 base; junction bases not matched to a gene: 3. This CDR3 is built from 13 residues. The CDR3 nucleotides are TGTGCCAGCACAGGGGGGCGGAACACTGAAGCTTTCTTT. Its protein product is CASTGGRNTEAFF.

This clonotype was observed a few times. J is TRBJ2-1 and V is TRBV5-4; D tentatively fits TRBD1 or TRBD2 (5 bases each). Germline V gene lookup returns CDR1 SGHNT and CDR2 YYREEE (reference sequence). The germline V and J ends were trimmed by 1 base and 4 bases, with 12 bases remaining between them. CDR3 length: 15 amino acids. CDR3 coding DNA: TGTGCCAGCAGCTTGAGAGGGACCTCTTACAATGAGCAGTTCTTC. Protein product: CASSLRGTSYNEQFF. Complete variable domain (other parts from reference TRBV5-4 and TRBJ2-1): ETGVTQSPTHLIKTRGQQVTLRCSSQSGHNTVSWYQQALGQGPQFIFQYYREEENGRGNFPPRFSGLQFPNYSSELNVNALELDDSALYLCASSLRGTSYNEQFFGPGTRLTVL.

The chain combines TRBV20-1 with TRBJ2-3; 7 bases match TRBD2. V lost 1 base to trimming and J lost 6 bases; unmatched junction nucleotides: 4. This CDR3 contains 13 residues. Germline lookup yields CDR1 DFQATT and CDR2 SNEGSKA (reference sequence). The CDR3 DNA reads TGCAGTGCTAGAGGAGCGGGGAAGGATACGCAGTATTTT. It specifies CSARGAGKDTQYF.

The chain couples TRBV12-3 or TRBV12-4 to TRBJ2-7; TRBD1 agrees at 8 bases. The CDR3 spans 16 residues. J gave up 1 base and V 6 bases, and 11 bases lay outside the gene matches. CDR3 region: CASSFPGTGGSYEQYF. CDR3 coding DNA: TGTGCCAGCAGCTTTCCCGGGACAGGCGGTTCCTACGAGCAGTACTTC.

The chain couples TRBV20-1 to TRBJ2-3, with 13 bases fitting TRBD2. CDR1 and CDR2 from the germline V gene are DFQATT and SNEGSKA (reference sequence). CDR3 length: 17 residues. V trimming: 0 bases; J trimming: 6 bases; junction bases outside the gene matches: 9. Written as DNA, the CDR3 is TGCAGTGCTAGAGACCTACTAGCGGGAGGGCCTGGGGATACGCAGTATTTT. Translating it yields CSARDLLAGGPGDTQYF.

This clonotype was detected a few times. The rearrangement links TRBV12-3 or TRBV12-4 to TRBJ2-7; perhaps D is TRBD1 or TRBD2 (5 bases each). Deletions cut 3 bases from V and 2 bases from J, with 11 bases between. This CDR3 has 14 residues. This chain's CDR3 is CASSFYGATYEQYF. CDR3 bases: TGTGCCAGCAGTTTCTACGGGGCAACCTACGAGCAGTACTTC.

This clonotype was counted between two and nine times. The chain recombines TRBV20-1 with TRBJ2-3, with TRBD1 matching 9 bases. Germline V CDR1 and CDR2: DFQATT, SNEGSKA (reference sequence). Trimming removed 3 bases from V and 6 bases from J; junction bases left unmatched: 1. The CDR3 contains 12 residues. The CDR3 region is CSARTGGDTQYF. CDR3 coding DNA: TGCAGTGCTAGGACAGGGGGGGATACGCAGTATTTT.

The V gene is TRBV7-9, the J gene TRBJ1-2; 7 nucleotides match TRBD1. The germline CDR1 and CDR2 sequences are SEHNR and FQNEAQ (reference sequence). The CDR3 contains 18 residues. The ends lost 1 base at V and 0 bases at J; junction bases unmatched: 11. CDR3 amino acids: CASSLGPDQGQTNYGYTF. The CDR3 DNA reads as TGTGCCAGCAGCTTAGGCCCCGATCAGGGACAGACTAACTATGGCTACACCTTC. The complete variable domain, with remaining parts taken from reference TRBV7-9 and TRBJ1-2, reads DTGVSQNPRHKITKRGQNVTFRCDPISEHNRLYWYRQTLGQGPEFLTYFQNEAQLEKSRLLSDRFSAERPKGSFSTLEIQRTEQGDSAMYLCASSLGPDQGQTNYGYTFGSGTRLTVV.

The J gene is TRBJ2-5, the V gene TRBV5-1; D unresolved. Looked up from germline, CDR1 is SGHRS and CDR2 is YFSETQ. V was pared by 0 bases and J by 2 bases, with 8 bases between. This CDR3 contains 14 residues. As DNA, the CDR3 is TGCGCCAGCAGCTTGGAGGTCCAACAAGAGACCCAGTACTTC. This gives the protein CASSLEVQQETQYF.

The chain couples TRBV27 to TRBJ1-6; D might be TRBD1 (5 bases). CDR1 is MNHEY and CDR2 is SMNVEV in the germline V gene (reference sequence). The CDR3 spans 16 residues. V lost 5 bases to trimming and J lost 4 bases, with 15 bases between them. CDR3 amino acids: CASSPGRGTYNSPLHF. CDR3 nucleotide sequence: TGTGCCAGCAGTCCGGGACGGGGGACTTATAATTCACCCCTCCACTTT.

The CDR3 here is CASSLRGHYGYTF. In nucleotides, the CDR3 is TGTGCCAGCAGCCTGAGGGGGCACTATGGCTACACCTTC. V is TRBV7-8 and J is TRBJ1-2, with 7 bases that match TRBD1. CDR3 length: 13 residues. Trimming took 5 bases from V and 3 from J; bases not matched to a gene: 3. Germline lookup yields CDR1 SGHVS and CDR2 FQNEAQ.

This clonotype appeared a few times. V and J are TRBV12-3 or TRBV12-4 and TRBJ2-1, with 8 bases aligning to TRBD2. V shed 5 bases and J 5 bases; nucleotides not matched to a gene: 5. The CDR3 consists of 14 residues. In DNA form, the CDR3 reads TGTGCCAGCAGTCGTACTAGCGGAGACAATGAGCAGTTCTTC. It codes for CASSRTSGDNEQFF.

This clonotype has a handful of counts. The chain carries TRBV5-1 and TRBJ2-6; D uncertain. Trimming removed 5 bases from V and 2 bases from J, with 8 bases in between. The CDR3 sequence is 14 residues long. Germline V lookup: CDR1 SGHRS, CDR2 YFSETQ. The CDR3 is CASSSNAGANVLTF. Written as DNA, the CDR3 is TGCGCCAGCAGTTCCAATGCTGGGGCCAACGTCCTGACTTTC.

This chain joins TRBV2 and TRBJ2-3; 9 bases are a match to TRBD2. V shed 4 bases and J 5 bases; nucleotides not matched to a gene: 4. The CDR3 contains 14 residues. CDR1 and CDR2 (germline): SNHLY, FYNNEI. The DNA for the CDR3 is TGTGCCAGCAGTGGCGGGGGGGCCCAAGATACGCAGTATTTT. This encodes CASSGGGAQDTQYF.

This clonotype was seen only a few times. The rearrangement uses TRBV29-1 and TRBJ1-1, with D possibly being TRBD1 (5 bases). V lost 8 bases, J lost 5 bases, and 15 bases lay in between. From germline, CDR1 is SQVTM and CDR2 ANQGSEA. The CDR3 is 12 amino acids. The CDR3 region has the DNA TGCAGCCTCTCTTCCGGGGGGACTGAAGCTTTCTTT. Encoded protein: CSLSSGGTEAFF.

The chain carries TRBV11-3 and TRBJ2-5; TRBD2 is a possible D gene (6 bases). Looked up from germline, CDR1 is SGHNT and CDR2 is YENEEA. The CDR3 runs 13 residues. The V end lost 4 bases, the J end lost 4 bases, and 10 bases lay between the germline ends. The CDR3 sequence is CASSSGLLETQYF. The CDR3 DNA is TGTGCCAGCAGCTCGGGACTCCTAGAGACCCAGTACTTC.